The next 24 T cell receptor beta chains were all read from a single sample in a study of blood T cell repertoires in COVID-19. Method: immunoSEQ multiplex PCR; TCRdb's copy keeps in-frame clones and lacks some. The table records around 40,000 clones, around 92% of them present only once. Input material: peripheral blood. The source is a woman of 80 years or more with acute or convalescent COVID-19.

V usage is TRBV5-1 and J usage is TRBJ1-1; D remains ambiguous. Germline CDR1 SGHRS, CDR2 YFSETQ. The V gene lost 4 bases and the J gene lost 2 bases, with 12 bases spanning the gap. This CDR3 region has 14 residues. The CDR3 region has the DNA TGCGCCAGCAGCACCCAGACACCAAACACTGAAGCTTTCTTT. Its protein is CASSTQTPNTEAFF.

The chain uses TRBV7-9 and TRBJ1-2; 7 nucleotides line up with TRBD1. The germline V gene encodes CDR1 SEHNR and CDR2 FQNEAQ (reference sequence). Losses at the gene ends were 5 bases for V and 4 bases for J; bases not matched to a gene: 4. The CDR3 totals 13 residues. The CDR3, as DNA: TGTGCCAGCAGCCGGGGACAGTTCTATGGCTACACCTTC. Translation: CASSRGQFYGYTF.

This chain uses TRBV7-9 with TRBJ2-2; D might be TRBD1 (6 bases). This CDR3 has 14 residues. Germline V lookup: CDR1 SEHNR, CDR2 FQNEAQ (reference sequence). Trimming took off 4 bases at V and 5 bases at J, with 11 bases between the two ends. CDR3 nucleotides: TGTGCCAGCAGCTCCAGGGGATTAACCGGGGAGCTGTTTTTT. It yields the protein CASSSRGLTGELFF. Variable domain in full (rest from reference TRBV7-9 and TRBJ2-2): DTGVSQNPRHKITKRGQNVTFRCDPISEHNRLYWYRQTLGQGPEFLTYFQNEAQLEKSRLLSDRFSAERPKGSFSTLEIQRTEQGDSAMYLCASSSRGLTGELFFGEGSRLTVL.

V gene TRBV7-3 combines with J gene TRBJ2-5, with 15 bases matching TRBD2. Looked up from germline, CDR1 is SGHTA and CDR2 is FQGTGA. Trimming at V came to 0 bases and at J to 1 base, leaving 0 bases not matched to a gene. The CDR3 length is 17 residues. In nucleotides, the CDR3 is TGTGCCAGCAGCTTAACGGGACTAGCGGGGGGCCAAGAGACCCAGTACTTC. Translation: CASSLTGLAGGQETQYF.

This clone was detected only a few times. The V call is TRBV25-1, the J call TRBJ1-1; D remains unclear. CDR1 and CDR2 (germline): MGHDK, SYGVNS. With 6 bases removed from V and 6 bases from J, the gap between germline ends came to 17 bases. This CDR3 is built from 14 residues. For the CDR3, the DNA is TGTGCCAGCAGCGGGGTCGTAGAATTCTCTGAAGCTTTCTTT. Its translation is CASSGVVEFSEAFF.

The chain uses TRBV10-3 and TRBJ2-7, with TRBD1 identical over 7 bases. This CDR3 contains 14 residues. V lost 3 bases to trimming and J lost 5 bases; unmatched junction nucleotides: 7. The germline gives CDR1 ENHRY, CDR2 SYGVKD. The CDR3 loop is CAISEPWTGNEQYF. The DNA for the CDR3 is TGTGCCATCAGTGAACCCTGGACAGGAAACGAGCAGTACTTC.

The rearrangement joins TRBV6-5 to TRBJ2-1, with a tentative D call TRBD1 (6 bases). V was clipped by 6 bases and J by 6 bases, with 12 bases between them. CDR1 and CDR2 (germline): MNHEY, SVGAGI. The CDR3 is made up of 13 amino acids. The CDR3 nucleotides read TGTGCCAGCAGCGTGATCAGGGGCAATGAGCAGTTCTTC. This translates into CASSVIRGNEQFF.

The CDR3, as DNA: TGTGCCAGCTCACCACCGGGACAGAAAACAGATACGCAGTATTTT. It yields the protein CASSPPGQKTDTQYF. The chain joins TRBV18 to TRBJ2-3, with TRBD1 identical over 7 bases. Germline CDR1 KGHSH, CDR2 LQKENI. Trimming took 0 bases from V and 3 from J; bases not matched to a gene: 3. CDR3 length equals 15 residues.

This chain links TRBV9 with TRBJ2-7, with TRBD1 matching 7 bases. This CDR3 has 15 residues. Per germline, CDR1 SGDLS and CDR2 YYNGEE. V was pared by 4 bases and J by 1 base, with 8 bases of the junction left unmatched. CDR3 sequence reads: CASSPRQGVSYEQYF. CDR3 DNA sequence: TGTGCCAGCAGCCCGCGACAGGGTGTTTCCTACGAGCAGTACTTC.

The chain joins TRBV3-1 (or the pseudogene TRBV3-2) to TRBJ2-3; 7 bases are a match to TRBD2. CDR1 LGHDT and CDR2 YNNKEL come from the germline V gene (reference sequence). V was clipped by 0 bases and J by 3 bases; unmatched bases: 9. The CDR3 runs to 17 residues. CDR3 region: CASSQEGWGGNTDTQYF. CDR3 in DNA: TGTGCCAGCAGCCAAGAGGGTTGGGGGGGGAATACAGATACGCAGTATTTT.

The chain joins TRBV6-5 to TRBJ1-1, with 7 bases lining up with TRBD1. Trimming removed 2 bases from V and 2 bases from J; junction bases left unmatched: 2. Per the germline V gene, CDR1 is MNHEY and CDR2 is SVGAGI. The CDR3 is 14 residues long. CDR3 amino acids: CASSYRGRNTEAFF. DNA for the CDR3: TGTGCCAGCAGTTACAGGGGGCGAAACACTGAAGCTTTCTTT.

The V gene is TRBV19, the J gene TRBJ2-7, with 7 bases lining up with TRBD1. The CDR3 runs 16 residues. V was clipped by 4 bases and J by 3 bases; unmatched bases: 12. Germline V gives CDR1 LNHDA, CDR2 SQIVND (reference sequence). The CDR3 DNA follows: TGTGCCAGTAGTACCCGGGACAGCCGCTTGGGCTACGAGCAGTACTTC. The encoded protein is CASSTRDSRLGYEQYF. Drawing the rest from reference TRBV19 and TRBJ2-7, the complete variable domain is DGGITQSPKYLFRKEGQNVTLSCEQNLNHDAMYWYRQDPGQGLRLIYYSQIVNDFQKGDIAEGYSVSREKKESFPLTVTSAQKNPTAFYLCASSTRDSRLGYEQYFGPGTRLTVT.

This clone has only one observation. CDR3 sequence (DNA): TGCGCCAGCAGTCCTACGACAGGCCAAGGCGGCTACACCTTC. Protein sequence: CASSPTTGQGGYTF. The gene calls are TRBV5-1 and TRBJ1-2; weak D call: TRBD1 (6 bases). The V and J ends lost 5 bases and 8 bases respectively, with 19 bases between them. Germline loops: CDR1 SGHRS, CDR2 YFSETQ. The CDR3 spans 14 residues.

V and J are TRBV18 and TRBJ1-6, with TRBD1 matching 7 bases. The CDR3 runs to 15 residues. CDR1 is KGHSH, CDR2 LQKENI, per germline. Trimming took 3 bases from V and 5 from J; bases not matched to a gene: 4. The CDR3 bases are TGTGCCAGCTCACCGAATACAGGGGATAATTCACCCCTCCACTTT. Encoded protein: CASSPNTGDNSPLHF.

The CDR3 DNA reads as TGTGCCAGCAGCTTATCAGGCCTCGACGATGAGCAGTTCTTC. This encodes CASSLSGLDDEQFF. The rearrangement uses TRBV7-2 and TRBJ2-1; D is uncertain. Trimming shortened V by 2 bases and J by 8 bases, and 13 bases separated the two germline ends. Germline loops: CDR1 SGHTA, CDR2 FQGNSA. The CDR3 sequence is 14 residues long.

This chain joins TRBV5-1 and TRBJ1-1; the match to TRBD1 covers 8 bases. Germline CDR1 reads SGHRS; CDR2 reads YFSETQ. This CDR3 comprises 15 residues. V lost 6 bases and J lost 4; bases outside the gene matches: 11. This CDR3 reads CASTPSPDRVTEAFF. The DNA of the CDR3 is TGCGCCAGCACCCCCTCTCCGGACAGGGTCACTGAAGCTTTCTTT.

The rearrangement joins TRBV30 to TRBJ1-2, with TRBD1 as a possible D gene (5 bases). CDR1 is GTSNPN, CDR2 SVGIG, per germline (reference sequence). V was trimmed by 1 base and J by 5 bases, leaving 11 bases between them. The CDR3 has 13 residues. CDR3 sequence reads: CAWSEQVNYGYTF. CDR3 DNA sequence: TGTGCCTGGAGTGAACAGGTTAATTATGGCTACACCTTC. Based on the CDR3 plus reference TRBV30 and TRBJ1-2, the full variable domain is SQTIHQWPATLVQPVGSPLSLECTVEGTSNPNLYWYRQAAGRGLQLLFYSVGIGQISSEVPQNLSASRPQDRQFILSSKKLLLSDSGFYLCAWSEQVNYGYTFGSGTRLTVV.

This rearrangement joins TRBV7-2 to TRBJ1-6; 10 nucleotides agree with TRBD1. The CDR3 has 15 residues. Germline V gene lookup returns CDR1 SGHTA and CDR2 FQGNSA. V lost 6 bases, J lost 7 bases, and 6 bases stayed unmatched. The CDR3 DNA follows: TGTGCCAGCAGATCGCTGACAGGGGGCAATTCACCCCTCCACTTT. It translates to CASRSLTGGNSPLHF.

This chain joins TRBV7-2 and TRBJ1-6; perhaps TRBD1 as D (6 bases). The CDR3 has 16 residues. Trimming pared 1 base from V and 8 bases from J, leaving 15 bases between. Germline-derived CDR1 and CDR2 are SGHTA and FQGNSA. The CDR3, as DNA: TGTGCCAGCAGCTTAGGTACAGGGTTGGTAGATTCACCCCTCCACTTT. This encodes CASSLGTGLVDSPLHF. Supplemented by reference TRBV7-2 and TRBJ1-6, the full variable domain reads GAGVSQSPSNKVTEKGKDVELRCDPISGHTALYWYRQSLGQGLEFLIYFQGNSAPDKSGLPSDRFSAERTGGSVSTLTIQRTQQEDSAVYLCASSLGTGLVDSPLHFGNGTRLTVT.

V and J are TRBV19 and TRBJ1-5; no clear D gene. Per the germline V gene, CDR1 is LNHDA and CDR2 is SQIVND (reference sequence). CDR3 length: 13 residues. The ends were cut back, 1 base at V and 4 bases at J, with 5 bases in the middle. Here the CDR3 reads CASSIAGNQPQHF. Here the CDR3 DNA reads TGTGCCAGTAGTATAGCCGGGAATCAGCCCCAGCATTTT. Full variable domain (missing parts from reference TRBV19 and TRBJ1-5): DGGITQSPKYLFRKEGQNVTLSCEQNLNHDAMYWYRQDPGQGLRLIYYSQIVNDFQKGDIAEGYSVSREKKESFPLTVTSAQKNPTAFYLCASSIAGNQPQHFGDGTRLSIL.

The gene calls are TRBV2 and TRBJ1-1; D perhaps matches TRBD1 (5 bases). The CDR3 runs 13 residues. With 6 bases removed from V and 1 base from J, the gap between germline ends came to 9 bases. CDR1 and CDR2 from the germline V gene are SNHLY and FYNNEI. CDR3 in amino acids: CASSDQGNTEAFF. DNA for the CDR3: TGTGCCAGCAGCGACCAGGGGAACACTGAAGCTTTCTTT. Supplemented by reference TRBV2 and TRBJ1-1, the full variable domain reads EPEVTQTPSHQVTQMGQEVILRCVPISNHLYFYWYRQILGQKVEFLVSFYNNEISEKSEIFDDQFSVERPDGSNFTLKIRSTKLEDSAMYFCASSDQGNTEAFFGQGTRLTVV.

The chain is built from TRBV9 and TRBJ1-4; D unclear. This CDR3 contains 13 residues. Per the germline V gene, CDR1 is SGDLS and CDR2 is YYNGEE. Trimming stripped 2 bases from V and 6 bases from J, with 8 bases between. The CDR3 region is CASSVDTDEKLFF. For the CDR3, the DNA is TGTGCCAGCAGCGTTGACACGGATGAAAAACTGTTTTTT.

J is TRBJ2-3 and V is TRBV7-2; the match to TRBD2 covers 12 bases. Germline-derived CDR1 and CDR2 are SGHTA and FQGNSA. V trimming: 2 bases; J trimming: 5 bases; junction bases outside the gene matches: 8. The CDR3 covers 17 residues. CDR3 amino acids: CASSLRRTSGVGDTQYF. In DNA form, the CDR3 reads TGTGCCAGCAGCTTACGACGGACTAGCGGGGTGGGAGATACGCAGTATTTT.

The J gene is TRBJ2-1, the V gene TRBV5-1, with 11 bases aligning to TRBD2. The CDR3 sequence is 16 residues long. Germline trimming cut 2 bases from V and 9 bases from J; bases unmatched to any gene: 10. Germline-derived CDR1 and CDR2 are SGHRS and YFSETQ. The CDR3 region is CASSFLIAGGSGEQFF. The DNA for the CDR3 is TGCGCCAGCAGCTTCTTAATAGCGGGGGGGTCCGGTGAGCAGTTCTTC. The full variable domain, completed using reference TRBV5-1 and TRBJ2-1, is KAGVTQTPRYLIKTRGQQVTLSCSPISGHRSVSWYQQTPGQGLQFLFEYFSETQRNKGNFPGRFSGRQFSNSRSEMNVSTLELGDSALYLCASSFLIAGGSGEQFFGPGTRLTVL.